The 19 T cell receptor beta chains below all came from one sample that was sequenced in a study of CD8 T cells in Susac syndrome. Random hexamers primed reverse transcription of roughly 0.45 to 1 ug RNA. One entry per CDR3 protein, called by TCRdb with MiXCR from the immunoSEQ multiplex PCR reads. The sample lists about 170,000 distinct CDR3 sequences, 90% to 95% occurring once. Sequenced sample: CD4+ T cells from PBMCs. Every receptor here comes from a human donor with multiple sclerosis.

The chain has TRBV24-1 and TRBJ1-5; D unresolved. CDR1 and CDR2 from the germline V gene are KGHDR and SFDVKD. The V end was cut by 0 bases, the J end by 7 bases, with 3 bases between. The CDR3 contains 12 residues. The CDR3 DNA follows: TGTGCCACCAGTGATTTGTACCAGCCCCAGCATTTT. Its translation: CATSDLYQPQHF.

V and J are TRBV6-1 and TRBJ1-5; the D is unclear. The CDR3 contains 13 residues. V was pared by 1 base and J by 6 bases, with 7 bases between. Germline loops: CDR1 MNHNS, CDR2 SASEGT. The CDR3 here is CASSEGMSQPQHF. The CDR3 nucleotides read TGTGCCAGCAGTGAAGGGATGAGTCAGCCCCAGCATTTT.

The V gene is TRBV19, the J gene TRBJ1-2; D is unclear. Germline V gene data show CDR1 as LNHDA and CDR2 as SQIVND (reference sequence). The CDR3 runs 12 residues. Trimming pared 0 bases from V and 7 bases from J, leaving 6 bases between. The CDR3 coding sequence is TGTGCCAGTAGTATAGAGACGGGTGGCTACACCTTC. This codes for CASSIETGGYTF.

The CDR3 sequence is CASSLASGSRGEQFF. The CDR3, as DNA: TGCGCCAGCAGCTTGGCCAGCGGGAGTAGGGGTGAGCAGTTCTTC. The chain uses TRBV5-1 and TRBJ2-1, with TRBD2 matching 8 bases. Germline assignment: CDR1 SGHRS and CDR2 YFSETQ. V gave up 0 bases and J gave up 9 bases; unmatched junction bases: 8. This CDR3 has 15 amino acids.

The chain carries TRBV20-1 and TRBJ2-7, with 7 bases aligning to TRBD1. J was trimmed by 2 bases and V by 4 bases; bases with no gene match: 2. The CDR3 consists of 12 residues. Germline V gene data show CDR1 as DFQATT and CDR2 as SNEGSKA (reference sequence). The CDR3 DNA sequence: TGCAGTGCTAAACAGGGGACCTACGAGCAGTACTTC. Translated, it gives CSAKQGTYEQYF.

The V and J genes are TRBV6-2 or TRBV6-3 and TRBJ2-5; the match to TRBD1 covers 10 bases. J was trimmed by 2 bases and V by 8 bases; bases with no gene match: 8. The CDR3 consists of 15 residues. Germline-derived CDR1 and CDR2 are MNHEY and SVGEGT. The CDR3 nucleotides read TGTGCCAGCGGCGACAGGGGGCCAGCGCAAGAGACCCAGTACTTC. It is translated as CASGDRGPAQETQYF.

The chain employs TRBV12-3 or TRBV12-4 and TRBJ2-7; 11 nucleotides align to TRBD1. V shed 5 bases, J shed 6 bases, and the junction held 6 bases outside the gene matches. The CDR3 is 14 residues long. The CDR3 coding sequence is TGTGCCAGCAGTCAGGGACAGGGGGTCGGCGAGCAGTACTTC. It encodes CASSQGQGVGEQYF.

This clonotype was recorded once. The genes are TRBV5-1 and TRBJ2-7; TRBD2 aligns across 7 bases. This CDR3 has 17 residues. V was pared by 4 bases and J by 2 bases, with 15 bases of the junction left unmatched. Germline V gene lookup returns CDR1 SGHRS and CDR2 YFSETQ. CDR3 protein: CASSPGGKGRVPYEQYF. The CDR3 coding sequence is TGCGCCAGCAGCCCGGGAGGTAAAGGGCGGGTCCCCTACGAGCAGTACTTC.

V is TRBV18 and J is TRBJ1-1; 9 bases are shared with TRBD1. Losses at the gene ends were 3 bases for V and 1 base for J; bases not matched to a gene: 6. CDR3 length: 16 residues. CDR1 and CDR2 (germline): KGHSH, LQKENI. CDR3 region: CASSPNRDRANTEAFF. The CDR3 nucleotides are TGTGCCAGCTCACCCAACCGGGACAGGGCGAACACTGAAGCTTTCTTT.

This clonotype has only a few counts. The gene calls are TRBV4-2 and TRBJ2-4; no clear D gene. V gave up 0 bases and J gave up 1 base, with 7 bases separating them. The CDR3 has 15 residues. The germline CDR1 and CDR2 sequences are LGHNA and YNFKEQ. CDR3 sequence reads: CASSQDRVAKNIQYF. CDR3 nucleotides: TGTGCCAGCAGCCAAGATCGGGTGGCCAAAAACATTCAGTACTTC.

J is TRBJ2-7 and V is TRBV29-1; possible D gene TRBD1, 6 bases. Germline V gives CDR1 SQVTM, CDR2 ANQGSEA. The CDR3 loop spans 13 amino acids. V was cut by 5 bases and J by 0 bases, with 11 bases left in between. The DNA for the CDR3 is TGCAGCGTTAACAGGGAAAGCTCCTACGAGCAGTACTTC. This codes for CSVNRESSYEQYF.

J is TRBJ2-3 and V is TRBV7-9, with 7 bases matching TRBD2. CDR1 and CDR2 from the germline V gene are SEHNR and FQNEAQ (reference sequence). CDR3 size: 13 residues. Losses at the gene ends were 10 bases for V and 3 bases for J; bases not matched to a gene: 7. The chain's CDR3 is CAIVASGTDTQYF. In DNA form, the CDR3 reads TGTGCCATTGTTGCTAGCGGAACAGATACGCAGTATTTT.

V usage is TRBV12-3 or TRBV12-4 and J usage is TRBJ1-5; no clear D gene. V lost 6 bases, J lost 2 bases, and 11 bases lay in between. This CDR3 spans 14 amino acids. This CDR3 reads CASSVRAGNQPQHF. In DNA, the CDR3 is TGTGCCAGCAGCGTGAGGGCCGGCAATCAGCCCCAGCATTTT.

This chain uses TRBV20-1 with TRBJ2-1; D possibly corresponds to TRBD2 (5 bases). Germline-derived CDR1 and CDR2 are DFQATT and SNEGSKA (reference sequence). The length of the CDR3 is 12 residues. Trimming left V 6 bases short and J 7 bases short, with 13 bases between. The CDR3 is CSAPVPGNEQFF. The CDR3 DNA reads as TGCAGTGCCCCAGTCCCGGGAAATGAGCAGTTCTTC.

The rearrangement joins TRBV28 to TRBJ2-3; 15 positions agree with TRBD2. The germline V gene has CDR1 MDHEN and CDR2 SYDVKM. The CDR3 spans 16 residues. V was pared by 8 bases and J by 5 bases, with 8 bases of the junction left unmatched. The CDR3 is CASGRTSGGAGDTQYF. CDR3 in DNA: TGTGCCAGCGGCAGGACTAGCGGGGGGGCCGGAGATACGCAGTATTTT.

This chain links TRBV10-3 with TRBJ2-7; 9 bases map to TRBD1. This CDR3 spans 15 amino acids. Germline V gives CDR1 ENHRY, CDR2 SYGVKD. V shed 0 bases, J shed 6 bases, and the junction held 6 bases outside the gene matches. This chain's CDR3 is CAISESGTGLGEQYF. The CDR3 nucleotides read TGTGCCATCAGTGAGTCCGGGACAGGGCTCGGCGAGCAGTACTTC.

The chain couples TRBV28 to TRBJ2-5; no reliable D call. Germline CDR1 MDHEN, CDR2 SYDVKM. V was shortened by 6 bases and J by 3 bases, with 5 bases between the two germline ends. The CDR3 is made up of 11 amino acids. In DNA, the CDR3 is TGTGCCAGCAGGTTGGAAGAGACCCAGTACTTC. Protein product: CASRLEETQYF.

This chain connects TRBV23-1 to TRBJ2-3; TRBD1 matches at 8 bases. TRBV23-1 is flagged as an ORF with uncertain function. This CDR3 comprises 15 residues. V shed 0 bases, J shed 6 bases, and the junction held 5 bases outside the gene matches. The CDR3 DNA follows: TGCGCCAGCAGTCAATCTGGGACAGGAACGGATACGCAGTATTTT. Its protein product is CASSQSGTGTDTQYF.

The CDR3 loop is CASSVRVDNEQFF. The DNA for the CDR3 is TGTGCCAGCAGCGTAAGGGTAGACAATGAGCAGTTCTTC. This chain links TRBV9 with TRBJ2-1; no reliable D call. V lost 1 base and J lost 5, with 7 bases in between. CDR3 length: 13 amino acids. CDR1 and CDR2 (germline): SGDLS, YYNGEE.